This TCR beta chain was recorded in a study of cytomegalovirus exposure and HLA in healthy donors. Primers for the PCR totalled 60 Vbeta and 13 Jbeta. Per the authors' pipeline: As a later analysis found, there were 60 million to 90 million unique TCR beta chains, of which 8.5 million to 13 million were shared. Some clones are missing from TCRdb's copy, which holds only in-frame ones; the method was immunoSEQ multiplex PCR. That table is the source of V, J and clone size, and D and trimming were worked out from the DNA. This table holds approximately 160,000 clones, 65% to 80% found once. Trimming removed 4 bases from V and 7 bases from J, with 16 bases in between. Looked up from germline, CDR1 is GTSNPN and CDR2 is SVGIG (reference sequence). The CDR3 extends over 13 amino acids.

The material sequenced was PBMCs. The source is a woman aged 40 to 49 in good health and CMV-seropositive. The chain has TRBV30 and TRBJ1-1; maybe TRBD1 (5 bases). The CDR3 region has the DNA TGTGCCTGGACCTTTGGGGGGGTCGGTGAAGCTTTCTTT. Its protein product is CAWTFGGVGEAFF.